This TCR beta chain was obtained from a study of blood T cell repertoires in COVID-19. About the research overall: Samples of COVID-19 (acute and convalescent) were obtained from the United States, Italy and Spain. T cells, B-cell-depleted T cells, or PBMCs provided the cDNA or gDNA that served as material.

As originally analysed: From reference gene primer amplification, estimates of nucleated cell counts were derived. Sequencing used immunoSEQ multiplex PCR; TCRdb keeps in-frame clones, though not all of them. For V, J and clone size, that table is used; D and trimming come from the DNA. There are some 260,000 clones in the sample; approximately 80% occur only once, and approximately 5% lies in the top ten. The ends lost 6 bases at V and 6 bases at J; junction bases unmatched: 13. CDR3 length: 15 residues. CDR1 and CDR2 from the germline V gene are ENHRY and SYGVKD. Input material: peripheral blood. The chain uses TRBV10-3 and TRBJ2-7, with 8 bases lining up with TRBD1. This receptor was taken from a woman over 75 with active or convalescent COVID-19. CDR3 sequence: CAISPAGTGVVEQYF. In DNA, the CDR3 is TGTGCCATCAGCCCAGCCGGGACAGGTGTCGTCGAGCAGTACTTC.